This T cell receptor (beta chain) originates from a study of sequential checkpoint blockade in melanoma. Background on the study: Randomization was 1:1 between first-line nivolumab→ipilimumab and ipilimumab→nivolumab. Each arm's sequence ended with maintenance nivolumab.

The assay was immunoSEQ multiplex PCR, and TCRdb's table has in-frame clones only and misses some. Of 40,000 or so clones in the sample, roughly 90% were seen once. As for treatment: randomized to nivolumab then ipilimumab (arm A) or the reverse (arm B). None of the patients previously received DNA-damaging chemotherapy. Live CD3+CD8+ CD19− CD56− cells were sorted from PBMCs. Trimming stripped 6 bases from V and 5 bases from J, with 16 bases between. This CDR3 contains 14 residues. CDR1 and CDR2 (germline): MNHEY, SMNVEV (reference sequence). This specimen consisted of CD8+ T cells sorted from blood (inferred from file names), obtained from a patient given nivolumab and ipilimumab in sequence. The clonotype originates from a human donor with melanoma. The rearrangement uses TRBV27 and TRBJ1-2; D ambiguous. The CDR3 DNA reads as TGTGCCAGCAGCCTCGACCGGGGAGGTTATGGCTACACCTTC. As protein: CASSLDRGGYGYTF.